This T cell receptor (beta chain) is from a study of blood T cell repertoires in COVID-19. This clone appeared a few times. Study processing details: Estimated nucleated cell counts came from reference gene primer amplification. Some clones are missing from TCRdb's copy, which holds only in-frame ones; the method was immunoSEQ multiplex PCR. That table is the source of V, J and clone size, and D and trimming were worked out from the DNA. The sample holds more than 300,000 clones, more than 75% seen once. With 5 bases clipped from V and 0 bases from J, the junction kept 6 bases outside the gene matches. The CDR3 loop spans 16 amino acids. Germline V gene sequence: CDR1 SGHAT, CDR2 FQNNGV. Donors of Cohort 3 who recovered were those that had two negative PCRs, clearance, or symptom resolution.

J is TRBJ1-4 and V is TRBV11-2; 7 nucleotides agree with TRBD1. The material sequenced was PBMCs or T cells enriched from blood (not recorded which). This receptor was identified in a woman between 18 and 29 years old who had recovered from COVID-19. This chain's CDR3 is CASSPQGRATNEKLFF. The CDR3 bases are TGTGCCAGCAGCCCACAGGGGCGGGCAACTAATGAAAAACTGTTTTTT. The full variable domain, its missing parts supplied by reference TRBV11-2 and TRBJ1-4, is EAGVAQSPRYKIIEKRQSVAFWCNPISGHATLYWYQQILGQGPKLLIQFQNNGVVDDSQLPKDRFSAERLKGVDSTLKIQPAKLEDSAVYLCASSPQGRATNEKLFFGSGTQLSVL.